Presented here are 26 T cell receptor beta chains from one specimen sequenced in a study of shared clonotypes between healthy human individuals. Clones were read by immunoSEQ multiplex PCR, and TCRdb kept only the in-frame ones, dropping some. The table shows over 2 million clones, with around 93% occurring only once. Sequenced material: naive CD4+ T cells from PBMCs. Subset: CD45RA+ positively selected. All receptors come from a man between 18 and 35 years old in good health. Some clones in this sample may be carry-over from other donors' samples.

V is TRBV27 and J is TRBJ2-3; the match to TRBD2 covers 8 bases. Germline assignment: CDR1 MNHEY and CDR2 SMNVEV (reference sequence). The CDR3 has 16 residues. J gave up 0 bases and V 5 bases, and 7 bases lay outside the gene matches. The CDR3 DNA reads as TGTGCCAGCAGTATAGGGGCTAGCGGGAGCACAGATACGCAGTATTTT. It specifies CASSIGASGSTDTQYF.

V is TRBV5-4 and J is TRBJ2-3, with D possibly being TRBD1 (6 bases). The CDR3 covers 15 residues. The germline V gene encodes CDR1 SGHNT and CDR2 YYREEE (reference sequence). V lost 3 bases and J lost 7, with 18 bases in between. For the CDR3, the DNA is TGTGCCAGCAGCTCGCAGGGGAGTATCCGAAATACGCAGTATTTT. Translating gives CASSSQGSIRNTQYF.

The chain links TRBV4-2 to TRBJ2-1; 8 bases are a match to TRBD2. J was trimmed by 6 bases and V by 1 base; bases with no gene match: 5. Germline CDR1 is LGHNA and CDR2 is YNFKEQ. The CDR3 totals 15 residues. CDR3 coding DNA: TGTGCCAGCAGCCAAGGTACTAGCGGATCCAATGAGCAGTTCTTC. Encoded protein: CASSQGTSGSNEQFF.

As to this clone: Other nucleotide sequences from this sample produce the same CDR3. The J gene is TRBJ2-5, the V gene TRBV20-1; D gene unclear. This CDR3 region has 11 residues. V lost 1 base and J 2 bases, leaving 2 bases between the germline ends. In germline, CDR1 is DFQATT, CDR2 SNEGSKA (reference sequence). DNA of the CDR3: TGCAGTGCTAGAGGGCAAGAGACCCAGTACTTC. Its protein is CSARGQETQYF.

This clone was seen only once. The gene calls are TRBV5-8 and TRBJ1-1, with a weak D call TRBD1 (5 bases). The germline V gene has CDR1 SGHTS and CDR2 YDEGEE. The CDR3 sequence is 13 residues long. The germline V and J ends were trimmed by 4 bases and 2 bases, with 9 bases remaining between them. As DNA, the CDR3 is TGTGCCAGCAGCCGTACAGGTAACACTGAAGCTTTCTTT. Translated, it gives CASSRTGNTEAFF. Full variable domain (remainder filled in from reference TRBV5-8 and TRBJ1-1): EAGVTQSPTHLIKTRGQQATLRCSPISGHTSVYWYQQALGLGLQFLLWYDEGEERNRGNFPPRFSGRQFPNYSSELNVNALELEDSALYLCASSRTGNTEAFFGQGTRLTVV.

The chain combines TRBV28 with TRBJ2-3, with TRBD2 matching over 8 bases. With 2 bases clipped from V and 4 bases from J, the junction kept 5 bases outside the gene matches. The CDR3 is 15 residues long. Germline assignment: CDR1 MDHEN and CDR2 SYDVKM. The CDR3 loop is CASSLSGSRSDTQYF. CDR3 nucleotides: TGTGCCAGCAGTTTAAGCGGGAGCCGGTCAGATACGCAGTATTTT.

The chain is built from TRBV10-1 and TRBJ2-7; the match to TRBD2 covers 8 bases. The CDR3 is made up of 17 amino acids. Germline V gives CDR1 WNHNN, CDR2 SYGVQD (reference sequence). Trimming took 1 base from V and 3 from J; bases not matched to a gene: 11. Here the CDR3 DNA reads TGCGCCAGCAGTGAGTGGGCCGGGGCGGGAGGCCTCTACGAGCAGTACTTC. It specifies CASSEWAGAGGLYEQYF.

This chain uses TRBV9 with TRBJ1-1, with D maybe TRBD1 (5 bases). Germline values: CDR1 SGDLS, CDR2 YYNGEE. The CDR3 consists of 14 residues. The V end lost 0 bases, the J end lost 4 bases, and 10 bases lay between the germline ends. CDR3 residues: CASSVVGEGTEAFF. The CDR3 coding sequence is TGTGCCAGCAGCGTAGTGGGGGAGGGCACTGAAGCTTTCTTT.

In nucleotides, the CDR3 is TGTGCCAGCAGCCCCAGGGGGCAGGGCACCGGGGAGCTGTTTTTT. It codes for CASSPRGQGTGELFF. The chain couples TRBV14 to TRBJ2-2; TRBD1 matches 8 bases. Losses at the gene ends were 4 bases for V and 4 bases for J; bases not matched to a gene: 5. CDR1 SGHDN and CDR2 FVKESK come from the germline V gene. The CDR3 length is 15 residues.

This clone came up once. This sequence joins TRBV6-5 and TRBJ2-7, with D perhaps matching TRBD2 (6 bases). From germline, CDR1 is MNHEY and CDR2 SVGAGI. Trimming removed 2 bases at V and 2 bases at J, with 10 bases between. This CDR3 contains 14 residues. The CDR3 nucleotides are TGTGCCAGCAGTTACGCGGGAATAGCCTACGAGCAGTACTTC. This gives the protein CASSYAGIAYEQYF.

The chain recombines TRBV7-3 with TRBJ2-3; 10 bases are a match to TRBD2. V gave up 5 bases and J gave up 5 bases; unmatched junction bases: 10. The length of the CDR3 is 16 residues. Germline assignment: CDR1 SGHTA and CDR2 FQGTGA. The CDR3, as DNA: TGTGCCAGCAGCGTTGGGACTAGCGCTACACTAGATACGCAGTATTTT. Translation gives CASSVGTSATLDTQYF.

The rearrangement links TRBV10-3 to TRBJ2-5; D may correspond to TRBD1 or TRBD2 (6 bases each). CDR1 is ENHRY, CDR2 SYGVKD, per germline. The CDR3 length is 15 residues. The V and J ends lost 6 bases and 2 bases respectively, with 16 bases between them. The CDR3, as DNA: TGTGCCATCAGCCAAGGGGGGCAGACTCAAGAGACCCAGTACTTC. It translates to CAISQGGQTQETQYF.

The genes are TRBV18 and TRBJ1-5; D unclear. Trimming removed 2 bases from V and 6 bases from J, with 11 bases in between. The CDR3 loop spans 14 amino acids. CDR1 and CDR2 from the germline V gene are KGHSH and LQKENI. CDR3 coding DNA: TGTGCCAGCTCACCAGAGACGGTGGGTCAGCCCCAGCATTTT. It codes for CASSPETVGQPQHF.

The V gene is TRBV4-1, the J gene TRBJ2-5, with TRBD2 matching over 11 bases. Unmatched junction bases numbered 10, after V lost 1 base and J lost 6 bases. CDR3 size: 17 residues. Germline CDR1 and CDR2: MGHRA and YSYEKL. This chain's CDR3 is CASSQVIAGGGMKTQYF. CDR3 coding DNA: TGCGCCAGCAGCCAAGTGATAGCGGGAGGGGGGATGAAGACCCAGTACTTC.

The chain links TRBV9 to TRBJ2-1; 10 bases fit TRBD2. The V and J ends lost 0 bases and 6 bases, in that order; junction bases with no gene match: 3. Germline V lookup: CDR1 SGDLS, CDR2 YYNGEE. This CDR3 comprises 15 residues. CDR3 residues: CASSVGASGGNEQFF. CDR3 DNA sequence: TGTGCCAGCAGCGTAGGGGCTAGCGGGGGCAATGAGCAGTTCTTC.

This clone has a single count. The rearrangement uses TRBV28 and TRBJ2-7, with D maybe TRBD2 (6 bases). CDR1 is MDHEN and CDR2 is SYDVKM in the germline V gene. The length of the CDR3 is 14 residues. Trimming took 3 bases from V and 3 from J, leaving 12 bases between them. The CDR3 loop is CASSLGGNGYEQYF. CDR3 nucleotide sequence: TGTGCCAGCAGTTTGGGGGGTAATGGCTACGAGCAGTACTTC.

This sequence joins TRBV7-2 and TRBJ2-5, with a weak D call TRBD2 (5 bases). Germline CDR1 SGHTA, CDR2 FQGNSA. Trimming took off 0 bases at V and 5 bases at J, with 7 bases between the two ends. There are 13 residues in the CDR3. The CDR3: CASSLAGKETQYF. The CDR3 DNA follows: TGTGCCAGCAGCTTAGCCGGGAAGGAGACCCAGTACTTC.

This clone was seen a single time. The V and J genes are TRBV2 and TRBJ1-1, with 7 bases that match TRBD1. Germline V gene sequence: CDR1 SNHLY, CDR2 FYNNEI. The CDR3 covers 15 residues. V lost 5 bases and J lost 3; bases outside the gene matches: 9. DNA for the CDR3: TGTGCCAGCAGTCCAAGGACAGGTGGGGACACTGAAGCTTTCTTT. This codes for CASSPRTGGDTEAFF.

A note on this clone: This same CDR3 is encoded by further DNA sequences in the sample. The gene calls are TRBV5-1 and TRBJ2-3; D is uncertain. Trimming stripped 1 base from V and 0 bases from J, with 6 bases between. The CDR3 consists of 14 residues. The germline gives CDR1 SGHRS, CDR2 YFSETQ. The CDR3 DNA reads TGCGCCAGCAGCTTGCCTCTTAGCACAGATACGCAGTATTTT. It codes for CASSLPLSTDTQYF.

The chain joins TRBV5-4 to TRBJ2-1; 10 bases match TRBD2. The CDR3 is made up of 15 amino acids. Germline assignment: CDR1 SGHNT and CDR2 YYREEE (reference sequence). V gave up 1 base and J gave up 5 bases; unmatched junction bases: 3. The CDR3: CASSLIAGGDNEQFF. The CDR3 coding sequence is TGTGCCAGCAGCTTGATAGCGGGAGGAGACAATGAGCAGTTCTTC.

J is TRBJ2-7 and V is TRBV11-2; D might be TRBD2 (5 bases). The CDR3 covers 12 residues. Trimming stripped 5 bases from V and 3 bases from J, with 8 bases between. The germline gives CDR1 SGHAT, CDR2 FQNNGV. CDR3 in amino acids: CASSRGGYEQYF. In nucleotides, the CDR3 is TGTGCCAGCAGCCGAGGAGGCTACGAGCAGTACTTC.

The CDR3, as DNA: TGTGCCAGCTCACCCTCGCGGGAAGGGAACTATGGCTACACCTTC. As protein: CASSPSREGNYGYTF. The chain is built from TRBV18 and TRBJ1-2, with D hard to call. The CDR3 covers 15 residues. The V gene lost 3 bases and the J gene lost 2 bases, with 13 bases spanning the gap. Germline V gene sequence: CDR1 KGHSH, CDR2 LQKENI.

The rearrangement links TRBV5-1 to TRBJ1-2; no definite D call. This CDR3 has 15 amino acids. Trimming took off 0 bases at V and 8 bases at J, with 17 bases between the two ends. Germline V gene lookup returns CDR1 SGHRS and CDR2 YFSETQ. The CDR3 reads CASSLGPGSHRGYTF. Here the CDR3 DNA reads TGCGCCAGCAGCTTGGGTCCGGGGTCGCACCGCGGCTACACCTTC.

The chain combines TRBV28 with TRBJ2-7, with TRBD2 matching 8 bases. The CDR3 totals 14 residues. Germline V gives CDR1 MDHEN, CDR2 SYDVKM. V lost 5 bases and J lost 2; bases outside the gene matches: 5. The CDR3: CASSTSGGAYEQYF. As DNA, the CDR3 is TGTGCCAGCAGTACAAGCGGGGGAGCCTACGAGCAGTACTTC.

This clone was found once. The CDR3 DNA sequence: TGTGCCATCAGTGGGGACAGGGGGCGAGCTGGCTACACCTTC. This sequence encodes CAISGDRGRAGYTF. The rearrangement links TRBV10-3 to TRBJ1-2, with 12 bases matching TRBD1. Per germline, CDR1 ENHRY and CDR2 SYGVKD. The CDR3 runs to 14 residues. Unmatched junction bases numbered 4, after V lost 4 bases and J lost 7 bases.

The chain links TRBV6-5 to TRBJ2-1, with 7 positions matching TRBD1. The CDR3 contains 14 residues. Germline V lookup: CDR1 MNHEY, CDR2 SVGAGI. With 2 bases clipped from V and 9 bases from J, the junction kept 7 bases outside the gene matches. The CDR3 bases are TGTGCCAGCAGTTACAACAGGGGTCAGGGTGAGCAGTTCTTC. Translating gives CASSYNRGQGEQFF.